Below, 19 T cell receptor beta chains from the same sample are listed, as sequenced in a study of blood T cell repertoires in COVID-19 (TCRdb year 2020). To prepare the library, the immunoSEQ multiplex PCR assay was applied. In its TCRdb copy, this immuneACCESS table keeps in-frame sequences only and misses some clones. Where compared with another copy, unresolved V genes explain less than half of these, and the others have no known cause. The sample table holds around 140,000 clones, of which 80% were seen once. The leading ten clones occupy about 3.5% of the sample. Source material: peripheral blood. The source of these receptors is a man in his 70s who had recovered from COVID-19.

The chain employs TRBV24-1 and TRBJ2-2, with 8 bases matching TRBD2. Trimming cost V 3 bases and J 4 bases; bases outside gene matches: 9. The CDR3 is 17 residues long. Germline CDR1 KGHDR, CDR2 SFDVKD. CDR3 in amino acids: CATSDEEREGRTGELFF. CDR3 DNA: TGTGCCACCAGTGATGAGGAACGGGAGGGGCGCACCGGGGAGCTGTTTTTT.

V and J are TRBV7-2 and TRBJ2-5, with D maybe TRBD1 (5 bases). The CDR3 covers 14 residues. Germline V gene data show CDR1 as SGHTA and CDR2 as FQGNSA. With 2 bases removed from V and 2 bases from J, the gap between germline ends came to 9 bases. The CDR3 spells CASSLFGAQETQYF. CDR3 DNA sequence: TGTGCCAGCAGCTTATTTGGGGCACAAGAGACCCAGTACTTC.

This clone occurred a few times. The chain is built from TRBV28 and TRBJ1-5; 9 positions agree with TRBD1. The CDR3 runs to 15 residues. Germline loops: CDR1 MDHEN, CDR2 SYDVKM. V shed 4 bases, J shed 7 bases, and the junction held 8 bases outside the gene matches. CDR3 nucleotide sequence: TGTGCCAGCAGTTCTGGGACAGGGAATCTACAGCCCCAGCATTTT. It specifies CASSSGTGNLQPQHF. Supplemented by reference TRBV28 and TRBJ1-5, the full variable domain reads DVKVTQSSRYLVKRTGEKVFLECVQDMDHENMFWYRQDPGLGLRLIYFSYDVKMKEKGDIPEGYSVSREKKERFSLILESASTNQTSMYLCASSSGTGNLQPQHFGDGTRLSIL.

The rearrangement links TRBV5-1 to TRBJ2-2; perhaps TRBD1 as D (6 bases). The CDR3 runs to 14 residues. V was clipped by 1 base and J by 6 bases, with 10 bases between them. Germline CDR1 reads SGHRS; CDR2 reads YFSETQ. Written as DNA, the CDR3 is TGCGCCAGCAGCTTGCCCACAGGGTCCGGGGAGCTGTTTTTT. This encodes CASSLPTGSGELFF.

This rearrangement joins TRBV11-2 to TRBJ2-6, with 7 bases aligning to TRBD1. There are 18 residues in the CDR3. The germline gives CDR1 SGHAT, CDR2 FQNNGV. V was clipped by 3 bases and J by 3 bases; unmatched bases: 11. CDR3 sequence (DNA): TGTGCCAGCAGCTTCAGGGTCCAACAGGGGTATGGGGCCAACGTCCTGACTTTC. This translates into CASSFRVQQGYGANVLTF.

The V call is TRBV29-1, the J call TRBJ2-5, with D possibly TRBD2 on 5 matching bases. The ends were cut back, 7 bases at V and 2 bases at J, with 14 bases in the middle. In germline, CDR1 is SQVTM, CDR2 ANQGSEA. This CDR3 is built from 13 residues. CDR3 DNA sequence: TGCAGCGCAAGAGGGAGTGGACAAGAGACCCAGTACTTC. Protein: CSARGSGQETQYF.

The chain has TRBV1 and TRBJ2-2; no check of the table's D call, TRBD2, against the DNA was made. TRBV1 is described as a pseudogene. The CDR3 length is 17 residues. The CDR3 bases are TGCACCAGCAGCCAGAAAGGGCGGGAGTTTCTCACCGGGGAGCTGTTTTTT. Amino acids: CTSSQKGREFLTGELFF.

This chain uses TRBV20-1 with TRBJ1-4; D gene ambiguous. Germline CDR1 and CDR2: DFQATT and SNEGSKA (reference sequence). The CDR3 runs 14 residues. V shed 3 bases and J shed 6 bases, with 14 bases lying between them. The CDR3 nucleotides are TGCAGTGCTAGTACGAGCGGAGGAGATGAAAAACTGTTTTTT. Amino acids: CSASTSGGDEKLFF.

This sequence joins TRBV19 and TRBJ2-1; 13 bases are shared with TRBD2. This CDR3 region has 16 residues. The germline V gene has CDR1 LNHDA and CDR2 SQIVND (reference sequence). The V segment lost 3 bases and the J segment 8 bases; nucleotides outside the gene matches: 7. CDR3 DNA: TGTGCCAGTAGTATGTGGGTGGGACTAGCGGGATATGAGCAGTTCTTC. As protein: CASSMWVGLAGYEQFF. The full variable domain, completed using reference TRBV19 and TRBJ2-1, is DGGITQSPKYLFRKEGQNVTLSCEQNLNHDAMYWYRQDPGQGLRLIYYSQIVNDFQKGDIAEGYSVSREKKESFPLTVTSAQKNPTAFYLCASSMWVGLAGYEQFFGPGTRLTVL.

The chain couples TRBV11-2 to TRBJ2-6; the D is unclear. The CDR3 loop spans 14 amino acids. Trimming pared 1 base from V and 6 bases from J, leaving 7 bases between. Germline CDR1 and CDR2: SGHAT and FQNNGV. The CDR3 DNA reads TGTGCCAGCAGCTTAGGTCTTTCGGCCAACGTCCTGACTTTC. Amino acid sequence: CASSLGLSANVLTF.

The CDR3 region has the DNA TGTGCCAGCAGCGTAGGGGACTCGAGCTCCTACGAGCAGTACTTC. This gives the protein CASSVGDSSSYEQYF. The V and J genes are TRBV9 and TRBJ2-7; D may be TRBD2 (6 bases). Trimming removed 0 bases at V and 0 bases at J, with 10 bases between. The CDR3 contains 15 residues. Per the germline V gene, CDR1 is SGDLS and CDR2 is YYNGEE.

CDR3 sequence reads: CASTPGLAGGAGELFF. CDR3 DNA: TGTGCCAGCACCCCGGGACTAGCGGGAGGGGCCGGGGAGCTGTTTTTT. V and J are TRBV6-2 or TRBV6-3 and TRBJ2-2; TRBD2 aligns across 16 bases. The length of the CDR3 is 16 residues. From germline, CDR1 is MNHEY and CDR2 SVGEGT. V trimming: 7 bases; J trimming: 6 bases; junction bases outside the gene matches: 5.

This chain links TRBV5-1 with TRBJ1-5; D is possibly TRBD1 (6 bases). This CDR3 contains 15 residues. Germline V lookup: CDR1 SGHRS, CDR2 YFSETQ. The V end was cut by 0 bases, the J end by 4 bases, with 11 bases between. CDR3 region: CASSLEGQRNQPQHF. The CDR3 nucleotides read TGCGCCAGCAGCTTGGAGGGACAAAGAAATCAGCCCCAGCATTTT. Using reference TRBV5-1 and TRBJ1-5 for the parts outside the CDR3, the full variable domain is KAGVTQTPRYLIKTRGQQVTLSCSPISGHRSVSWYQQTPGQGLQFLFEYFSETQRNKGNFPGRFSGRQFSNSRSEMNVSTLELGDSALYLCASSLEGQRNQPQHFGDGTRLSIL.

The J gene is TRBJ2-1, the V gene TRBV7-8; D perhaps matches TRBD2 (6 bases). This CDR3 region has 14 residues. The V gene lost 2 bases and the J gene lost 3 bases, with 8 bases spanning the gap. Germline CDR1 and CDR2: SGHVS and FQNEAQ. The CDR3 bases are TGTGCCAGCAGCTTAAGGAGGGACTACAATGAGCAGTTCTTC. It translates to CASSLRRDYNEQFF.

CDR3 in amino acids: CASSPGDRVQETQYF. Written as DNA, the CDR3 is TGTGCCAGCAGCCCCGGGGACAGGGTTCAAGAGACCCAGTACTTC. This sequence joins TRBV11-3 and TRBJ2-5, with 9 bases that match TRBD1. Germline V gives CDR1 SGHNT, CDR2 YENEEA. V lost 5 bases and J lost 2; bases outside the gene matches: 6. The CDR3 sequence is 15 residues long.

The chain links TRBV19 to TRBJ1-3, with unresolved D. The germline V gene encodes CDR1 LNHDA and CDR2 SQIVND (reference sequence). Trimming removed 1 base at V and 1 base at J, with 8 bases between. CDR3 size: 15 residues. DNA for the CDR3: TGTGCCAGTAGTATAGGCTCAGCGTCTGGAAACACCATATATTTT. Encoded protein: CASSIGSASGNTIYF.

The chain combines TRBV5-6 with TRBJ1-5; D is unresolved. There are 16 residues in the CDR3. The ends were cut back, 0 bases at V and 3 bases at J, with 13 bases in the middle. In germline, CDR1 is SGHDT, CDR2 YYEEEE. DNA for the CDR3: TGTGCCAGCAGCTTGGGAGGCGCGGCGGACAATCAGCCCCAGCATTTT. Protein: CASSLGGAADNQPQHF.

This clone has only a few counts. The chain employs TRBV6-5 and TRBJ2-1, with 10 bases identical to TRBD2. Germline V gene sequence: CDR1 MNHEY, CDR2 SVGAGI. V gave up 5 bases and J gave up 3 bases; unmatched junction bases: 4. This CDR3 contains 15 residues. CDR3 nucleotide sequence: TGTGCCAGCAGTCAAACTAGCGGGGACTACAATGAGCAGTTCTTC. Its translation: CASSQTSGDYNEQFF.

This clone occurred once. The CDR3 bases are TGTGCCAGCAGTGGCGGGACAGGGGAGTCAGATACGCAGTATTTT. Translated, it gives CASSGGTGESDTQYF. The chain links TRBV11-3 to TRBJ2-3, with 10 positions matching TRBD1. Germline assignment: CDR1 SGHNT and CDR2 YENEEA. The CDR3 totals 15 residues. V lost 6 bases and J lost 4; bases outside the gene matches: 7.